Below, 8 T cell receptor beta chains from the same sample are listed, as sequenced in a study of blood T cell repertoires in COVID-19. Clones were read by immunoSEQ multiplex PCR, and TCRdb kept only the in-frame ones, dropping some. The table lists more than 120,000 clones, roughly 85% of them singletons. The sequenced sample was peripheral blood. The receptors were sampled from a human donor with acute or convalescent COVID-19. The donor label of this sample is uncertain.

The CDR3, as DNA: TGTGCCAGCAGTCCCGGGGGGTCACCCCTCCACTTT. It yields the protein CASSPGGSPLHF. This sequence joins TRBV6-2 or TRBV6-3 and TRBJ1-6; TRBD1 might be the D (5 bases). Trimming took off 5 bases at V and 10 bases at J, with 9 bases between the two ends. The CDR3 contains 12 residues. Germline lookup yields CDR1 MNHEY and CDR2 SVGEGT.

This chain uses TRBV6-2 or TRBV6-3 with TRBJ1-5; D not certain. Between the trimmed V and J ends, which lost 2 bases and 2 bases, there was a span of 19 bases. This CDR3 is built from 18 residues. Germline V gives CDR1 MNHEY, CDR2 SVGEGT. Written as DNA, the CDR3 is TGTGCCAGCAGTTACCTGTCGGTCGGGGTTGAGGGCAATCAGCCCCAGCATTTT. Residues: CASSYLSVGVEGNQPQHF.

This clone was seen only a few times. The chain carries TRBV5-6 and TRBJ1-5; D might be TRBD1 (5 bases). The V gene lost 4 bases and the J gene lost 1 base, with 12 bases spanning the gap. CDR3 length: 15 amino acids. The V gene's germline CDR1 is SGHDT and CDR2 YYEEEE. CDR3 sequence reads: CASSRKTVSNQPQHF. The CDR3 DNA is TGTGCCAGCAGCCGTAAGACAGTGAGCAATCAGCCCCAGCATTTT.

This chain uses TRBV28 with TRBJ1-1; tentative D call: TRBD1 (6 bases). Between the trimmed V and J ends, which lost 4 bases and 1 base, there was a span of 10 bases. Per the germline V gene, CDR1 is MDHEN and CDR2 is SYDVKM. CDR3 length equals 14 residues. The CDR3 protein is CASSSAGENTEAFF. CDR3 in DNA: TGTGCCAGCAGTTCTGCAGGGGAGAACACTGAAGCTTTCTTT.

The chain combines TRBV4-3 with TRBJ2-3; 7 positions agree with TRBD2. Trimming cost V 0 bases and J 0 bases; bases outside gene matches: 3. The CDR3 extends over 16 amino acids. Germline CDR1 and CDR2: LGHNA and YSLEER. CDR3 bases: TGCGCCAGCAGCCAAGAAAGCGGGACTAGCACAGATACGCAGTATTTT. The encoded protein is CASSQESGTSTDTQYF.

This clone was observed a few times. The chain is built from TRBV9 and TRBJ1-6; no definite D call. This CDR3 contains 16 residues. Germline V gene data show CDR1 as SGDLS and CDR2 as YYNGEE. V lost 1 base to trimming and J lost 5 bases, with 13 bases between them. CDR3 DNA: TGTGCCAGCAGCGTATCGGCAATCCTAGATAATTCACCCCTCCACTTT. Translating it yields CASSVSAILDNSPLHF.

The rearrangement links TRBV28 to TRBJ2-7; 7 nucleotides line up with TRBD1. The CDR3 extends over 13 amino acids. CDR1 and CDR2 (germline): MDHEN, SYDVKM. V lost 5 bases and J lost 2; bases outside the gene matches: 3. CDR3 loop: CASSLGTAYEQYF. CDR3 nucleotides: TGTGCCAGCAGTCTTGGGACAGCCTACGAGCAGTACTTC.

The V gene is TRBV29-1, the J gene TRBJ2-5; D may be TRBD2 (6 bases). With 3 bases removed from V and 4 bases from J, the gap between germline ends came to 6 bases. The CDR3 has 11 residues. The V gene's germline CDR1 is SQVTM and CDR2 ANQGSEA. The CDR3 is CSVEGGETQYF. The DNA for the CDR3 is TGCAGCGTTGAGGGGGGAGAGACCCAGTACTTC.